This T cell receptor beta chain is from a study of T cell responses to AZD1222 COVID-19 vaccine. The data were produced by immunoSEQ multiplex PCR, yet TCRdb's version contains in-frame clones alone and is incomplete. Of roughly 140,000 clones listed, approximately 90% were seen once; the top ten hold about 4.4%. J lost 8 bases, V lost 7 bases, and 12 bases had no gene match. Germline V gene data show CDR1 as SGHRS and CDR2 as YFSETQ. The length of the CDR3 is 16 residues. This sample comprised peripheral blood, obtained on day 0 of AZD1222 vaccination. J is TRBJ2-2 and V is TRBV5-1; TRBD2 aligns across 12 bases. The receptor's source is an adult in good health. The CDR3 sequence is CASHGLAGWDSGELFF. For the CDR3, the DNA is TGCGCCAGCCACGGACTAGCGGGATGGGATTCTGGGGAGCTGTTTTTT.